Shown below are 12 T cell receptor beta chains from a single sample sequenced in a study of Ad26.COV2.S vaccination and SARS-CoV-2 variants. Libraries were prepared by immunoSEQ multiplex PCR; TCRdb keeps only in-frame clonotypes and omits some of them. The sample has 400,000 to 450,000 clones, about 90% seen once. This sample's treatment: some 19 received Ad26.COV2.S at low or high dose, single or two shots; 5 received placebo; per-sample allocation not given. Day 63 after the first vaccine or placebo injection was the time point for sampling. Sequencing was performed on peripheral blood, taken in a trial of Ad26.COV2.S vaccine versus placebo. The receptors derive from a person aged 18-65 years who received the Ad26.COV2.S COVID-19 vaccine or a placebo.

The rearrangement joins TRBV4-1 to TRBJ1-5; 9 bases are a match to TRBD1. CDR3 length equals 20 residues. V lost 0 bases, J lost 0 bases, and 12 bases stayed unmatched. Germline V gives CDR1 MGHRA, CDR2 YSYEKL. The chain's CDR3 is CASSQDGPGQGLNSNQPQHF. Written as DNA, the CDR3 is TGCGCCAGCAGCCAAGATGGTCCGGGACAGGGACTAAATAGCAATCAGCCCCAGCATTTT.

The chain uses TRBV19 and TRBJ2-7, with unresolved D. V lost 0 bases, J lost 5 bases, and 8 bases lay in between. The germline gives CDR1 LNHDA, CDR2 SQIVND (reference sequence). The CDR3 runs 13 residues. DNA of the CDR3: TGTGCCAGTAGTATAGATCTCAGCGACGAGCAGTACTTC. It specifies CASSIDLSDEQYF.

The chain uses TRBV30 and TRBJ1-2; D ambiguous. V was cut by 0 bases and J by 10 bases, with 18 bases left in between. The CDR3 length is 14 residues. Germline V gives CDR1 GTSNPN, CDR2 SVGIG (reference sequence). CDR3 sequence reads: CAWSVVPLSMDYTF. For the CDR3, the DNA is TGTGCCTGGAGTGTAGTCCCCTTGTCTATGGACTACACCTTC.

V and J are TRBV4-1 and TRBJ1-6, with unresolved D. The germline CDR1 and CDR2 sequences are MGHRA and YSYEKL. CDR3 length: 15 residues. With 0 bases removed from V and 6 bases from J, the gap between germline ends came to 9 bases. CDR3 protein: CASSQDGDSNSPLHF. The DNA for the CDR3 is TGCGCCAGCAGCCAAGATGGGGATTCTAATTCACCCCTCCACTTT.

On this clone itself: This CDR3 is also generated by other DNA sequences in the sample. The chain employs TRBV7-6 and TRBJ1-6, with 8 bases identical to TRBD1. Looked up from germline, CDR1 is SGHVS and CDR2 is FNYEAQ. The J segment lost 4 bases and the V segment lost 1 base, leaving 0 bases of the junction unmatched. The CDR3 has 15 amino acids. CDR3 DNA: TGTGCCAGCAGCTTAGGACAGGGGTATAATTCACCCCTCCACTTT. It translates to CASSLGQGYNSPLHF. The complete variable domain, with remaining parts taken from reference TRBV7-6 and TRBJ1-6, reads GAGVSQSPRYKVTKRGQDVALRCDPISGHVSLYWYRQALGQGPEFLTYFNYEAQQDKSGLPNDRFSAERPEGSISTLTIQRTEQRDSAMYRCASSLGQGYNSPLHFGNGTRLTVT.

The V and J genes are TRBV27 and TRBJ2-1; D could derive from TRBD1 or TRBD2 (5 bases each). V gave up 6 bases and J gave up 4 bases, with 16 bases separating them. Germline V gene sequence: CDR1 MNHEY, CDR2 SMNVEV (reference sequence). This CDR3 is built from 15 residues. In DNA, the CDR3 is TGTGCCAGCAGAATACGGGACGTAAGATACAATGAGCAGTTCTTC. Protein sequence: CASRIRDVRYNEQFF.

The CDR3 nucleotides read TGTGCCAGCAGTTACAGGGGGCAAGCTGAAGCTTTCTTT. Protein: CASSYRGQAEAFF. V and J are TRBV6-2 or TRBV6-3 and TRBJ1-1, with 7 bases matching TRBD1. The CDR3 has 13 amino acids. Germline CDR1 and CDR2: MNHEY and SVGEGT. The ends lost 2 bases at V and 6 bases at J; junction bases unmatched: 3.

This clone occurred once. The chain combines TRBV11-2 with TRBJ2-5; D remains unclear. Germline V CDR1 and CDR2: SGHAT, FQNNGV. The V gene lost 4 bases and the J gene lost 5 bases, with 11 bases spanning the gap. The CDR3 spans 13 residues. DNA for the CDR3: TGTGCCAGCAGCTCTGGTAGAGTTGAGACCCAGTACTTC. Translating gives CASSSGRVETQYF.

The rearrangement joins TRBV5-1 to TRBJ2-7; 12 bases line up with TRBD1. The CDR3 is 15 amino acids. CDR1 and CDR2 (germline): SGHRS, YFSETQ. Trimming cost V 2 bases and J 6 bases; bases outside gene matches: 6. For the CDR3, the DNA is TGCGCCAGCAGCTTACAGCCGGGACAGGGGGCCGAGCAGTACTTC. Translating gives CASSLQPGQGAEQYF.

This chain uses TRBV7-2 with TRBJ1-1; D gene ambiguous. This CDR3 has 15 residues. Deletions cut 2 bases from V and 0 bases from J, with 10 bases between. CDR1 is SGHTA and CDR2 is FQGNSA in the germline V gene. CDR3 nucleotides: TGTGCCAGCAGCTTATTGTCACTTATGAACACTGAAGCTTTCTTT. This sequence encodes CASSLLSLMNTEAFF.

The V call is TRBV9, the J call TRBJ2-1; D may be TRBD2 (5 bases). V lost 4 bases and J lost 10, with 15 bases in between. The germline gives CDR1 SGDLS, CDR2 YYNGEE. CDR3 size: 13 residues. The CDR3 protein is CASSPIEGVEQFF. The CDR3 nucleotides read TGTGCCAGCAGCCCCATAGAGGGTGTAGAGCAGTTCTTC.

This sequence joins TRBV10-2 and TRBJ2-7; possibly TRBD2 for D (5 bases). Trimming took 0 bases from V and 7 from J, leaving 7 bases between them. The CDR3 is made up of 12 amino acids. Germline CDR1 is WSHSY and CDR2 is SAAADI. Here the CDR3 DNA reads TGCGCCAGCAGTGAGTCCGGGGAAGAGCAGTACTTC. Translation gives CASSESGEEQYF.